This TCR beta chain was sequenced in a study of beta chain features in type 1 diabetes. Reverse transcription of all isolated RNA meant that expressed TCRB transcripts were sequenced. Data came from immunoSEQ multiplex PCR; TCRdb stores just in-frame clones and leaves some out. The table lists hundreds of thousands of clones, approximately 11% of them singletons, with more than 0.015% in the top ten. Details on this clone: The target antigen is unknown.

Study findings and constraints: Sampled from patients, naive, central memory and Treg TCRB repertoires appeared more similar than those sampled from healthy donors. When Type 1 diabetes patients were examined, their TCRB CDR3s proved moderately but significantly shorter in all four CD4+ subsets. Any HLA-type effect on TCRB rearrangement remained unresolved here. Highly expressing activated T cells could be over-counted with a cDNA template. Type 1 diabetes patients had VDJ junctions that carried fewer insertions and more deletions.

Sequenced sample: naive CD4+ T cells from blood. The TCR was taken from a man aged 25 to 45 with type 1 diabetes.

The CDR3 loop is CASSFPGSRANYGYTF. The CDR3 nucleotides are TGTGCCAGCAGCTTTCCTGGTTCCCGAGCCAACTATGGCTACACCTTC. The chain has TRBV5-4 and TRBJ1-2; no definite D call. CDR3 length: 16 residues. The V and J ends lost 2 bases and 2 bases respectively, with 16 bases between them. Looked up from germline, CDR1 is SGHNT and CDR2 is YYREEE (reference sequence).